This T cell receptor beta chain was documented in a study of blood T cell repertoires in COVID-19. Study details: Samples of COVID-19 (acute and convalescent) were obtained from the United States, Italy and Spain. T cells, B-cell-depleted T cells, or PBMCs provided the cDNA or gDNA that served as material.

As processed by the authors: Cell counts per sample came from amplifying reference gene primers. Produced via immunoSEQ multiplex PCR; TCRdb's table is partial and in-frame only. V and J calls and clone size are copied from that table; D and trimming were computed from the DNA. The sample has roughly 68,000 clones; about 92% are singletons. This CDR3 spans 15 amino acids. CDR1 and CDR2 from the germline V gene are MNHEY and SVGAGI. Trimming left V 2 bases short and J 5 bases short, with 15 bases between. The chain employs TRBV6-5 and TRBJ2-5; weak D call: TRBD2 (6 bases). The sequence was obtained from a man between 45 and 60 years old with COVID-19, enrolled during active disease. Source material: peripheral blood. The CDR3 DNA is TGTGCCAGCAGTTACGGGGCAGGGACTTCGGAGACCCAGTACTTC. Protein product: CASSYGAGTSETQYF.